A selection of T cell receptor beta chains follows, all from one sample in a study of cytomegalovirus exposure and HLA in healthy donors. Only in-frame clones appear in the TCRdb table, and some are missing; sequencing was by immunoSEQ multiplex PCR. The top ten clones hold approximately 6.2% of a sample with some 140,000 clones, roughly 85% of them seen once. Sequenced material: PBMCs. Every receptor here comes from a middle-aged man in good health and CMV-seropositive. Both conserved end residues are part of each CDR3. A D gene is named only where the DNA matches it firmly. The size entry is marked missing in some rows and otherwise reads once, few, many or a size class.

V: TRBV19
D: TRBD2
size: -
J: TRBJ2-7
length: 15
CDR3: CASSINSGGSYEQYF
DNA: TGTGCCAGTAGTATAAATAGCGGGGGATCCTACGAGCAGTACTTC

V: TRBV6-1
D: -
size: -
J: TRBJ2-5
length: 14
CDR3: CAGMQGPSQETQYF
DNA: TGTGCCGGCATGCAGGGGCCCTCCCAAGAGACCCAGTACTTC

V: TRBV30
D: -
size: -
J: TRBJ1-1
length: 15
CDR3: CAWSPRTDWNTEAFF
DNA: TGTGCCTGGAGTCCCCGGACAGATTGGAACACTGAAGCTTTCTTT

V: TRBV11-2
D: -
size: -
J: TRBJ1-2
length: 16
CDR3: CASSRSPDTANYGYTF
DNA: TGTGCCAGCAGCCGCAGCCCCGATACAGCTAACTATGGCTACACCTTC

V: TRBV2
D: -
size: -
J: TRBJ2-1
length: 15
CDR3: CASSAGFGSYNEQFF
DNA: TGTGCCAGCAGTGCGGGGTTTGGCTCCTACAATGAGCAGTTCTTC

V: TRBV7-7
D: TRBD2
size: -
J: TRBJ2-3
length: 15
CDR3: CASSLGLAGTDTQYF
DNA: TGTGCTAGCAGCCTCGGACTAGCAGGCACAGATACGCAGTATTTT

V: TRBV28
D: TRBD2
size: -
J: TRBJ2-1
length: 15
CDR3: CASIGSGRAYNEQFF
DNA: TGTGCCAGCATCGGTAGCGGGAGGGCCTACAATGAGCAGTTCTTC

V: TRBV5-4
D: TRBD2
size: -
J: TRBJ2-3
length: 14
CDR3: CASSLEGLADTQYF
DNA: TGTGCCAGCAGCTTGGAAGGACTAGCAGATACGCAGTATTTT

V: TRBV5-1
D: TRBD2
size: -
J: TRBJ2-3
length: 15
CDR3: CASSGEREGTDTQYF
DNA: TGCGCCAGCAGCGGAGAGCGGGAGGGCACAGATACGCAGTATTTT

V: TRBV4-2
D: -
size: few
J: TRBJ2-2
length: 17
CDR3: CASSQDLRRGNTGELFF
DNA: TGTGCCAGCAGCCAAGATCTGAGGCGGGGAAACACCGGGGAGCTGTTTTTT

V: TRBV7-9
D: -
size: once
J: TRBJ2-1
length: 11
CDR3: CASSLGVEQFF
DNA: TGTGCCAGCAGCTTAGGCGTAGAGCAGTTCTTC

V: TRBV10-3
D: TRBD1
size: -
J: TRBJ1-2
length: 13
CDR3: CAISESDRGKAAF
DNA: TGTGCCATCAGTGAATCGGACAGGGGGAAAGCTGCCTTC

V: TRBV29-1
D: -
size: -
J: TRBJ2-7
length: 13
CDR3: CSVAASSAYEQYF
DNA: TGCAGCGTCGCGGCCTCCAGTGCCTACGAGCAGTACTTC

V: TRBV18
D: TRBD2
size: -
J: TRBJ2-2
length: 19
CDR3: CASSTANLAGVFDTGELFF
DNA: TGTGCCAGCTCCACCGCGAATCTAGCGGGAGTCTTCGACACCGGGGAGCTGTTTTTT

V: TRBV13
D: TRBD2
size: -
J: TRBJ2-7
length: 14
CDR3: CASSFGRGGHEQYF
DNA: TGTGCCAGCAGCTTTGGGAGGGGAGGCCACGAGCAGTACTTC

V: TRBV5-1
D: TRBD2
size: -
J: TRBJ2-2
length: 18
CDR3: CASSGTSGRALRTGELFF
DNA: TGCGCCAGCAGCGGAACTAGCGGGAGGGCCTTGAGGACCGGGGAGCTGTTTTTT

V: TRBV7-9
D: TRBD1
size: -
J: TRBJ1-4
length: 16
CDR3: CASRRSGQGAYEKLFF
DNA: TGTGCCAGCAGACGAAGTGGACAGGGGGCTTATGAAAAACTGTTTTTT

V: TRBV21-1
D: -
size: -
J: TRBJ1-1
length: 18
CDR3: CASSKEITGTGMNTEAFF
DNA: TGTGCCAGCAGCAAAGAGATTACCGGGACAGGGATGAACACTGAAGCTTTCTTT

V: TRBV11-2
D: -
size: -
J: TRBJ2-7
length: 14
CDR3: CASSLGAGRYEQYF
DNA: TGTGCCAGCAGCTTAGGTGCAGGGCGCTACGAGCAGTACTTC

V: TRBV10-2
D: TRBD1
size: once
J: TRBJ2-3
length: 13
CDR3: CASRTGGVDTQYF
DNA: TGCGCCAGCCGGACAGGGGGCGTAGATACGCAGTATTTT

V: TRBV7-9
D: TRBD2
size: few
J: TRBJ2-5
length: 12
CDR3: CASSSSSGVQYF
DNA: TGTGCCAGCAGCTCTTCCAGCGGGGTTCAGTACTTC

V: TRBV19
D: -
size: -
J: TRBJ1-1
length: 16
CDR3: CASSISGRQMNTEAFF
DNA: TGTGCCAGTAGTATTTCGGGTAGACAGATGAACACTGAAGCTTTCTTT

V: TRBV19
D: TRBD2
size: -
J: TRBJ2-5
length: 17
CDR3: CASSIDTASGVQETQYF
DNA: TGTGCCAGTAGTATAGATACAGCTAGCGGGGTCCAAGAGACCCAGTACTTC

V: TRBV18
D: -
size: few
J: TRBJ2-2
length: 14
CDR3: CASSPVGNAGELFF
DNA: TGTGCCAGCTCACCAGTCGGGAACGCCGGGGAGCTGTTTTTT

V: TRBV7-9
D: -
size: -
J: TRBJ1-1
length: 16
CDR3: CSSSLSPGSMNTEAFF
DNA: TGTTCCAGCAGCTTATCCCCGGGATCAATGAACACTGAAGCTTTCTTT

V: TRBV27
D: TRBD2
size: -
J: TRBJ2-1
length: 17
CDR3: CASSLWNPGLASNEQFF
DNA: TGTGCCAGCAGTTTATGGAACCCGGGACTAGCGTCCAATGAGCAGTTCTTC

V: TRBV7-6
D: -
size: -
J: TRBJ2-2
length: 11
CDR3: CASSSQGELFF
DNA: TGTGCCAGCAGCTCCCAGGGGGAGCTGTTTTTT